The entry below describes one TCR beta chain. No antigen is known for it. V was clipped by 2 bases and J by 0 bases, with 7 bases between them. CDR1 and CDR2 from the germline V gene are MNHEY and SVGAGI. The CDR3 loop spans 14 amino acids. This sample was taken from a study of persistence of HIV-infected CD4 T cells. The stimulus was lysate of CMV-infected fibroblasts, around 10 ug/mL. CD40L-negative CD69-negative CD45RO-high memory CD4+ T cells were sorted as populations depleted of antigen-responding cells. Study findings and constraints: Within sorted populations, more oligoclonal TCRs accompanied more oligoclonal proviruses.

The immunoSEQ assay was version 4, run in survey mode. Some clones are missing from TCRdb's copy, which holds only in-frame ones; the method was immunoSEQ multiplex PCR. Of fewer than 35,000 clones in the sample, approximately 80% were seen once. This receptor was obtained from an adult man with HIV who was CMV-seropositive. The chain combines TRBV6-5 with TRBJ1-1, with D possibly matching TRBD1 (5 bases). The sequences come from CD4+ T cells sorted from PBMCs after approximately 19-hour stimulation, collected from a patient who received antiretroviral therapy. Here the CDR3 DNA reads TGTGCCAGCAGTTACAAGGGGATGAACACTGAAGCTTTCTTT. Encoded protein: CASSYKGMNTEAFF.